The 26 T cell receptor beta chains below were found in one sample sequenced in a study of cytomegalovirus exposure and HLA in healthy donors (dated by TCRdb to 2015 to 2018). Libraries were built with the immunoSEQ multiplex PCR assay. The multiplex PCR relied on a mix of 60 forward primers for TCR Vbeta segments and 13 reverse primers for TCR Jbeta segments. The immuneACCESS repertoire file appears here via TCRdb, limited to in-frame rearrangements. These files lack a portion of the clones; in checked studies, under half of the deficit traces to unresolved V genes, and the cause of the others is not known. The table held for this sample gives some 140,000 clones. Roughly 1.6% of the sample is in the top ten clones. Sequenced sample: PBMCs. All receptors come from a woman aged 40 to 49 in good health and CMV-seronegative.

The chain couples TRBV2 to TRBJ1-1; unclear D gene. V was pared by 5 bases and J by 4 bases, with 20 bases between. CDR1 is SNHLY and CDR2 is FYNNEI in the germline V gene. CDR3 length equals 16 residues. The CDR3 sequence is CASSLQTPPGSTEAFF. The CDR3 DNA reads TGTGCCAGCAGTCTCCAAACCCCCCCGGGGAGCACTGAAGCTTTCTTT.

In nucleotides, the CDR3 is TGTGCCAGCAGCTCTTACCGACAGGGGGTAGGTTGGAATGAGCAGTTCTTC. Its translation: CASSSYRQGVGWNEQFF. The rearrangement joins TRBV5-4 to TRBJ2-1, with 9 bases aligning to TRBD1. With 3 bases clipped from V and 7 bases from J, the junction kept 14 bases outside the gene matches. Germline assignment: CDR1 SGHNT and CDR2 YYREEE (reference sequence). This CDR3 has 17 residues.

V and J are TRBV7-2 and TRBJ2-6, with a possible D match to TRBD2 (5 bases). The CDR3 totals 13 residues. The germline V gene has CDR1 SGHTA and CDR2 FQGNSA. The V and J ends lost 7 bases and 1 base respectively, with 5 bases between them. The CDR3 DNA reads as TGTGCCAGCACGGGGTCTGGGGCCAACGTCCTGACTTTC. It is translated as CASTGSGANVLTF.

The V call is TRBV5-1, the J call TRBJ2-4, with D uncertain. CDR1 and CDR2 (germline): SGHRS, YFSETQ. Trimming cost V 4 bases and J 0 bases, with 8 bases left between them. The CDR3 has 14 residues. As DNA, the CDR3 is TGCGCCAGCAGCCCCGAGTTAGCCAAAAACATTCAGTACTTC. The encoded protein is CASSPELAKNIQYF.

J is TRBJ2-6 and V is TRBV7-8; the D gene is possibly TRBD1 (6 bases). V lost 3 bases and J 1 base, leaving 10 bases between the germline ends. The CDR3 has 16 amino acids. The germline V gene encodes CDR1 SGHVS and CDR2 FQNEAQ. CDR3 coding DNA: TGTGCCAGCAGCTTCGGACAGTTTTCTGGGGCCAACGTCCTGACTTTC. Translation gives CASSFGQFSGANVLTF.

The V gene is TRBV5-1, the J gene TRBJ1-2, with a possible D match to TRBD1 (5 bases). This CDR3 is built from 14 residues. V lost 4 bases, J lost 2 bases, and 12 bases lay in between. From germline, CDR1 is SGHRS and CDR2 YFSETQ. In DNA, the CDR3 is TGCGCCAGCAGCCTACAGGTGAGGAACTATGGCTACACCTTC. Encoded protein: CASSLQVRNYGYTF.

CDR3 region: CASSGGGGQETQYF. In DNA form, the CDR3 reads TGTGCCAGTTCAGGAGGCGGGGGCCAAGAGACCCAGTACTTC. This rearrangement joins TRBV6-6 to TRBJ2-5; TRBD2 matches 7 bases. The length of the CDR3 is 14 residues. Looked up from germline, CDR1 is MNHNY and CDR2 is SVGAGI (reference sequence). Losses at the gene ends were 9 bases for V and 1 base for J; bases not matched to a gene: 8.

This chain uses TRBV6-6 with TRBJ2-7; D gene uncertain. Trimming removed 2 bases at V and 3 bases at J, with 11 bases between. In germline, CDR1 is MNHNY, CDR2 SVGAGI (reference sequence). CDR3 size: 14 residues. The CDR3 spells CASSYEVGSYEQYV. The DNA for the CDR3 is TGTGCCAGCAGTTACGAGGTCGGCAGCTACGAGCAGTACGTC.

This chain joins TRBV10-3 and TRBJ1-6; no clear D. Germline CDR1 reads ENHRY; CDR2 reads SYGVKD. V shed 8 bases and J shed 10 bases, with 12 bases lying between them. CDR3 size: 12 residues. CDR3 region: CAISKEGSPLHF. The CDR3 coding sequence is TGTGCCATCTCTAAGGAGGGCTCACCCCTCCACTTT.

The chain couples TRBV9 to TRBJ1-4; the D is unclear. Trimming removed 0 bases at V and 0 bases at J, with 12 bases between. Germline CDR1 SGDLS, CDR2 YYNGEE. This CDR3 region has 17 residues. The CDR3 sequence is CASSVGADVPTNEKLFF. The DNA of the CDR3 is TGTGCCAGCAGCGTAGGGGCCGACGTTCCAACTAATGAAAAACTGTTTTTT.

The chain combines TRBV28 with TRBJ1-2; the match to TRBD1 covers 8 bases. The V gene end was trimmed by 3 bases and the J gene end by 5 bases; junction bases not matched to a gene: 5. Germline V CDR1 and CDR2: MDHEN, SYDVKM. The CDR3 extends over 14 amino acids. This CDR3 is CASSLWDRTYGYTF. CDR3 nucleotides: TGTGCCAGCAGTTTGTGGGACAGGACTTATGGCTACACCTTC.

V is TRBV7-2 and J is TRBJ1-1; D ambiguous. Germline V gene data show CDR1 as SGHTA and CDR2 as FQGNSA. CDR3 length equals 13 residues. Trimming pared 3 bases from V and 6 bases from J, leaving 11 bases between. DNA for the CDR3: TGTGCCAGCAGCTTGAAACGGGGAGCTGAAGCTTTCTTT. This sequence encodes CASSLKRGAEAFF.

The CDR3 DNA is TGTGCCAGCAGTTCCTCGGGGGGGTCCCCCTCCTACGAGCAGTACGTC. Protein product: CASSSSGGSPSYEQYV. The genes are TRBV28 and TRBJ2-7, with TRBD2 matching over 8 bases. V shed 4 bases, J shed 0 bases, and the junction held 8 bases outside the gene matches. This CDR3 has 16 amino acids. CDR1 and CDR2 from the germline V gene are MDHEN and SYDVKM.

CDR3 region: CASSYLQGGGYTF. CDR3 coding DNA: TGTGCCAGCAGTTATCTACAGGGGGGAGGCTACACCTTC. This chain uses TRBV6-5 with TRBJ1-2; TRBD1 matches 8 bases. This CDR3 is 13 amino acids long. Germline assignment: CDR1 MNHEY and CDR2 SVGAGI. Trimming removed 3 bases from V and 8 bases from J; junction bases left unmatched: 5.

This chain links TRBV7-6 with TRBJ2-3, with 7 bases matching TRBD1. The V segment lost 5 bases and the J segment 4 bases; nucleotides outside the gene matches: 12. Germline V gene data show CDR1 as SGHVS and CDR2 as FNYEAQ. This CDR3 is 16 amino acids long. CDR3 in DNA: TGTGCCAGCAGCCCGAATCCGGACAGGCAGGCAGATACGCAGTATTTT. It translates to CASSPNPDRQADTQYF.

The CDR3 sequence: CATSRDYGQGADEQYF. The CDR3 DNA sequence: TGTGCCACCAGCAGAGACTATGGACAGGGGGCCGACGAGCAGTACTTC. J is TRBJ2-7 and V is TRBV15; 11 bases are shared with TRBD1. Germline assignment: CDR1 LNHNV and CDR2 YYDKDF (reference sequence). This CDR3 region has 16 residues. J lost 5 bases, V lost 0 bases, and 6 bases had no gene match.

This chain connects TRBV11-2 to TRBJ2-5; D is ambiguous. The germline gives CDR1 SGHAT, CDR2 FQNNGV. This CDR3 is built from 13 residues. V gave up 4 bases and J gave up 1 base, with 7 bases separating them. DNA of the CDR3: TGTGCCAGCAGCTCTAGACCCCAAGAGACCCAGTACTTC. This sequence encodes CASSSRPQETQYF.

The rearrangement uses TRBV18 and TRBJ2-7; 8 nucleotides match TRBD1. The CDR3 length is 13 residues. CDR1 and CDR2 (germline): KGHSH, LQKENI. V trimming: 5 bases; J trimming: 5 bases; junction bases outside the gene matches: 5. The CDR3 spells CASSADRGDEQYV. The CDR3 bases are TGTGCCAGCTCAGCAGACAGGGGCGACGAGCAGTACGTC.

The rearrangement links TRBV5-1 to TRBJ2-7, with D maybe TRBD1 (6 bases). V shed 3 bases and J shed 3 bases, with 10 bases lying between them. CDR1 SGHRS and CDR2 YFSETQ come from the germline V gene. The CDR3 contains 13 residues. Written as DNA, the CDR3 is TGCGCCAGCAGCTACCCAGGGGTCTACGAGCAGTACTTC. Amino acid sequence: CASSYPGVYEQYF.

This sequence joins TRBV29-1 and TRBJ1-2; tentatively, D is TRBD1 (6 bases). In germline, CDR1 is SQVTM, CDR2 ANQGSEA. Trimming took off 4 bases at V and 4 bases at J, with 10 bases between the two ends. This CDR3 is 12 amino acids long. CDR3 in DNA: TGCAGCGTTGGGGGGGGCCCCTATGGCTACACCTTC. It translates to CSVGGGPYGYTF. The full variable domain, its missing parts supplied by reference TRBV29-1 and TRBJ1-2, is SAVISQKPSRDICQRGTSLTIQCQVDSQVTMMFWYRQQPGQSLTLIATANQGSEATYESGFVIDKFPISRPNLTFSTLTVSNMSPEDSSIYLCSVGGGPYGYTFGSGTRLTVV.

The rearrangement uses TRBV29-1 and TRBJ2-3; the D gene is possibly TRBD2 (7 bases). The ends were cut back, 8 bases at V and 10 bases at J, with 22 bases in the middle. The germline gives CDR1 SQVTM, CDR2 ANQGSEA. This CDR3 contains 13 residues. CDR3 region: CSHTTGGGGSQYF. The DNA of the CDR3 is TGCAGCCATACCACGGGGGGCGGGGGCTCGCAGTATTTT.

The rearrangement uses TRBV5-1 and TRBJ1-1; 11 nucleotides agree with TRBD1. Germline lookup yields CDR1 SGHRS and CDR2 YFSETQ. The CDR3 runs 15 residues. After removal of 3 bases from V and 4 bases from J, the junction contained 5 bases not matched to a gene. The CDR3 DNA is TGCGCCAGCAGCTGGGGGACAGGGGGAGGCACTGAAGCTTTCTTT. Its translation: CASSWGTGGGTEAFF.

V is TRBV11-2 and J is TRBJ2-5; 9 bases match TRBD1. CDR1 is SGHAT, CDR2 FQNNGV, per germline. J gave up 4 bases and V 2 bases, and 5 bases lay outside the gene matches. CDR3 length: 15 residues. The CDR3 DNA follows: TGTGCCAGCAGCTTAACAGGGGGCGATTCAGAGACCCAGTACTTC. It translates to CASSLTGGDSETQYF. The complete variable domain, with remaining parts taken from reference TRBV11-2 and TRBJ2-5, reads EAGVAQSPRYKIIEKRQSVAFWCNPISGHATLYWYQQILGQGPKLLIQFQNNGVVDDSQLPKDRFSAERLKGVDSTLKIQPAKLEDSAVYLCASSLTGGDSETQYFGPGTRLLVL.

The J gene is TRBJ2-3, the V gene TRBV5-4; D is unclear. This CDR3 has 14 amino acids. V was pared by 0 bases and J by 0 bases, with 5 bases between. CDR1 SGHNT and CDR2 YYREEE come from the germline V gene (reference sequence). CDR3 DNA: TGTGCCAGCAGCTTGGTCCCAAGCACAGATACGCAGTATTTT. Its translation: CASSLVPSTDTQYF.

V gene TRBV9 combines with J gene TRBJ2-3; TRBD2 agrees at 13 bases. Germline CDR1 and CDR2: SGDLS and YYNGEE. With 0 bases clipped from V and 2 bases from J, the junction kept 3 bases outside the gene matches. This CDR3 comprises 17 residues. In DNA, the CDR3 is TGTGCCAGCAGCGTAGGGACTAGCGGGGGCCACACAGATACGCAGTATTTT. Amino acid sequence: CASSVGTSGGHTDTQYF.

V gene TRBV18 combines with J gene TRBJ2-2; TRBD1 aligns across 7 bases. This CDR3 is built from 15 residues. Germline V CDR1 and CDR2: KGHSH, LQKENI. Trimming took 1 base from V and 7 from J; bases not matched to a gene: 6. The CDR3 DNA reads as TGTGCCAGCTCACCACAACAGGGGTACGGCGGGGAGCTGTTTTTT. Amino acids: CASSPQQGYGGELFF.